Reported below is one T cell receptor (beta chain). The V gene's germline CDR1 is SGHNT and CDR2 YYREEE (reference sequence). V was trimmed by 3 bases and J by 4 bases, leaving 16 bases between them. The CDR3 contains 16 residues. The data are from a study of blood T cell repertoires in COVID-19. Original analysis: The authors estimated nucleated cell counts from reference gene primer amplification. The assay was immunoSEQ multiplex PCR, and TCRdb's table has in-frame clones only and misses some. V, J and clone size derive from that table, while D and trimming were established from the DNA sequence. The sample lists some 100,000 clones, 90% to 95% seen once, with about 1% in the top ten.

Sequencing used peripheral blood. This chain uses TRBV5-4 with TRBJ2-2; possible D gene TRBD2, 6 bases. The TCR was taken from a man in his sixties with acute or convalescent COVID-19. The CDR3 region has the DNA TGTGCCAGCAGCTACGGCCGGGGGTTTATCACCGGGGAGCTGTTTTTT. Translating gives CASSYGRGFITGELFF.